This is a list of T cell receptor beta chains from one sample in a study of T cell responses to AZD1222 COVID-19 vaccine. Assay: immunoSEQ multiplex PCR; the TCRdb copy retains only in-frame clones and omits some. The sample lists some 120,000 clones, 75% to 95% seen once, with 2.8% in the top ten. The source material was peripheral blood, sampled on day 0 of AZD1222 vaccination. These receptors came from an adult in good health. The CDR3 runs from the conserved cysteine through the conserved F or W. The size entry is marked missing in some rows and otherwise reads once, few, many or a size class.

clone_size,v_call,cdr3_aa
NA,TRBV20-1,CSASQAGGFGNQPQHF
NA,TRBV6-5,CASRTRGGFYEQYF
once,TRBV27,CASSPGTGMNTEAFF
NA,TRBV7-8,CASSLDSGANVLTF
NA,TRBV3-1/TRBV3-2,CASSHGGFYNEQFF
NA,TRBV29-1,CSVIRTGENTEAFF
NA,TRBV18,CASSPRGGDTEAFF
few,TRBV7-6,CASSFKLLAEPYEQYF
NA,TRBV5-4,CASSLSGLHFNEQFF
NA,TRBV9,CASSVAGASTDTQYF
NA,TRBV19,CASKDTGLSDYEQYF
NA,TRBV27,CASNPGTGFLHTEAFF
NA,TRBV5-1,CASSLRGENGYTF
NA,TRBV7-2,CASSSLAGGPYEQYF
NA,TRBV18,CASSQYYRDTLSTDTQYF
NA,TRBV7-2,CASSPGQTGYTF
once,TRBV27,CASSFSGWESGANVLTF
NA,TRBV6-5,CASRNLNTIYF
few,TRBV7-6,CASSLGRGAHGNTIYF
NA,TRBV30,CAWSSGSITDTQYF
NA,TRBV19,CASSTDSAYQPQHF
few,TRBV19,CASSRGDYGYTF
NA,TRBV9,CASSVARGGELFF
NA,TRBV5-1,CASRPPGQRTNEQFF
NA,TRBV6-5,CASSYSFGGDYGYTF
NA,TRBV7-2,CASSLNRGDTIYF
once,TRBV27,CASSSYITGGRRLKYEQYF
NA,TRBV21-1,CASSTQRAGERNEQFF
NA,TRBV27,CASSFWGEDTEAFF
NA,TRBV10-3,CASEHGTSGSNFGEQYF
once,TRBV24-1,CATSPTSGIVDEQFF
once,TRBV30,CAWSSGQRNYSNQPQHF
NA,TRBV6-5,CASSSGQGEGGEQYF
once,TRBV14,CASSPLAGVRYEQYF
once,TRBV9,CASSLNRADTEAFF
NA,TRBV6-5,CASSLQGFGYTF
NA,TRBV10-2,CASRVRGNTIYF
NA,TRBV10-3,CATGVSYNSPLHF
NA,TRBV4-1,CASSPQGRSYNSPLHF
NA,TRBV19,CASSTQRDTPYEQYF
NA,TRBV10-3,CAIRPSRDELFRVFF
NA,TRBV6-5,CATGRHGREQYF
NA,TRBV11-2,CASSLRLAGSEQYF
NA,TRBV12-3/TRBV12-4,CASTGTVYGYTF
NA,TRBV5-6,CASSGQGYEQYF
NA,TRBV9,CASSVDVFSYEQYF
once,TRBV5-1,CASSPNTGDSPLHF
once,TRBV19,CASSLGIPSANYGYTF
NA,TRBV5-1,CASSLGTGVDTQYF
NA,TRBV2,CASTRRHNQPQHF
NA,TRBV6-1,CASSEVGDEQFF
NA,TRBV7-9,CASSSWQFYEQYF
once,TRBV7-2,CASSGASSNQPQHF
NA,TRBV6-5,CASGWDRGVWSPLHF
NA,TRBV4-3,CASSGTSEYNEQFF
NA,TRBV5-5,CASSFPGHIYEQYF
NA,TRBV7-9,CASSFTTSGSWETQYF
NA,TRBV19,CASRSLSGNTIYF
NA,TRBV6-1,CASSETGTGYTF